The T cell receptor (beta chain) described here comes from a study of blood T cell repertoires in COVID-19. Across the whole study: The origin of the acute and convalescent COVID-19 samples was the United States, Italy and Spain.

Residents of 24 US areas, aged roughly 18 to 89 years, made up the participants. Donors of Cohort 3 who recovered were those that had two negative PCRs, clearance, or symptom resolution. Original processing methods: Counts of nucleated cells, estimated from reference gene primer amplification, were obtained. Measured with immunoSEQ multiplex PCR; TCRdb has only the in-frame clones, and not every one. Clonal size and the V and J genes are those of that table, whereas D and trimming came from the DNA. The repertoire includes a few hundred thousand clones, 80% to 85% of them detected once, and approximately 3.6% sits in the top ten. The germline V gene encodes CDR1 SGHRS and CDR2 YFSETQ. Trimming took off 3 bases at V and 8 bases at J, with 17 bases between the two ends. The length of the CDR3 is 15 residues.

This TCR was sampled from a man aged 50 or older who had recovered from COVID-19. Sequences were obtained from PBMCs or T cells enriched from blood (not recorded which). This chain connects TRBV5-1 to TRBJ1-4, with D possibly matching TRBD1 (6 bases). Here the CDR3 reads CASSSTRGSGEKLFF. Here the CDR3 DNA reads TGCGCCAGCAGCTCAACCAGGGGATCGGGCGAAAAACTGTTTTTT.